This T cell receptor beta chain was captured in a study of metastatic and nonmetastatic thyroid tumors. Overall study context: Thyroid patients, malignant and benign, had repertoires compared across blood and tumor or nodule tissue.

This clone was seen a few times. TCRdb reprocessed the PCR reads using MiXCR. The sample has some 60,000 clones; just under 30% are singletons. Patients underwent thyroid surgery, and none had received any treatment before it. The CDR3 spans 11 residues. Per the germline V gene, CDR1 is SNHLY and CDR2 is FYNNEI. V gave up 5 bases and J gave up 5 bases, with 4 bases separating them. The TCR comes from a female donor with papillary thyroid cancer or a benign thyroid nodule (not recorded which). Some clones in this sample may be carry-over from other donors' samples. The gene calls are TRBV2 and TRBJ2-1; no firm D call. The sequenced sample was blood. CDR3 region: CASSYDNEQFF. The DNA of the CDR3 is TGTGCCAGCAGTTACGACAATGAGCAGTTCTTC.